This TCR beta chain was sequenced in a study of molecular identifiers for immune sequencing clone quantification. Trimming at V came to 4 bases and at J to 2 bases, leaving 4 bases not matched to a gene. This CDR3 contains 14 residues. In germline, CDR1 is DFQATT, CDR2 SNEGSKA (reference sequence). This clonotype was observed many times. TCR libraries were built in bulk with a published protocol and specific TCR primers. Via MiXCR, TCRdb re-called the PCR reads, giving one row per CDR3 protein. The sample lists approximately 500,000 distinct CDR3 sequences, over 20% occurring once. The sequencing sample was made of naive CD8+ T cells from blood, with Jurkat cell RNA spiked in. Subset: FACS-sorted CD8+CD4-CCR7+CD45RA+ naive T cells. The chain recombines TRBV20-1 with TRBJ1-3; 8 bases agree with TRBD1. This TCR was recovered from a human donor in good health. Some libraries in this study had Jurkat cell RNA spiked in. The CDR3 loop is CSAIGQGPGNTIYF. The DNA for the CDR3 is TGCAGTGCTATAGGACAGGGACCTGGAAACACCATATATTTT.